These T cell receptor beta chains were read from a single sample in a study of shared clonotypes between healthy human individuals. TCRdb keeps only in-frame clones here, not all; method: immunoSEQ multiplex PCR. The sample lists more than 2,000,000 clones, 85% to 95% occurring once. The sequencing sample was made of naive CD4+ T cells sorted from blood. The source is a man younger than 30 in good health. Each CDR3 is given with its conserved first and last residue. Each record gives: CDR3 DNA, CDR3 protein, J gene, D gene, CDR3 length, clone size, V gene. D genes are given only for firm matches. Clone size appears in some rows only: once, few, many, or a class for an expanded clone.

TGTGCCAGCAGTTACGAGGGACTCCTGAACACTGAAGCTTTCTTT,CASSYEGLLNTEAFF,TRBJ1-1,-,15,-,TRBV6-6
TGTGCCAGCTCACCAACTGGTAGGGATTACTATGGCTACACCTTC,CASSPTGRDYYGYTF,TRBJ1-2,-,15,-,TRBV18
TGCGCCAGCAGCTCAGGGGGTGAAGTAAACACTGAAGCTTTCTTT,CASSSGGEVNTEAFF,TRBJ1-1,TRBD1,15,-,TRBV5-1
TGTGCCAGCAGTTTAATAGGGGATCGCAATCAGCCCCAGCATTTT,CASSLIGDRNQPQHF,TRBJ1-5,-,15,-,TRBV28
TGTGCCAGCAGCTCAACAGGGGGGCTCGGGTATGGCTACACCTTC,CASSSTGGLGYGYTF,TRBJ1-2,TRBD1,15,once,TRBV7-2
TGTGCCAGCAGCCGACAGGGGGCCGCTGGGGCCAACGTCCTGACTTTC,CASSRQGAAGANVLTF,TRBJ2-6,TRBD1,16,-,TRBV7-9
TGTGCCAGCAGTGCCAAGACAGGGGGCCTCGAAGAGACCCAGTACTTC,CASSAKTGGLEETQYF,TRBJ2-5,TRBD1,16,-,TRBV2
TGCGCCAGCAGCCCGTCCGGTGATTATGGCTACACCTTC,CASSPSGDYGYTF,TRBJ1-2,-,13,once,TRBV5-1
TGTGCCAGCAGCTTAGAATTCCAGGGGGGGCACAATGAGCAGTTCTTC,CASSLEFQGGHNEQFF,TRBJ2-1,-,16,-,TRBV11-2
TGTGCCAGCAGCCCAGGGGGCTTCGACCGGGGCCTACTGAATGAGCAGTTCTTC,CASSPGGFDRGLLNEQFF,TRBJ2-1,TRBD1,18,-,TRBV5-4
TGTGCCAGCAGCTTAGACTACCGGGGCCCTTATGAGCAGTTCTTC,CASSLDYRGPYEQFF,TRBJ2-1,-,15,-,TRBV7-2
TGTGCCACCAGCAGAGATTTGGGCACAAGGGGCGGGAGAGACAATGAGCAGTTCTTC,CATSRDLGTRGGRDNEQFF,TRBJ2-1,TRBD2,19,-,TRBV15
TGTGCCAGCAGTTACTCGGTGGGGGTACCCTACGAGCAGTACTTC,CASSYSVGVPYEQYF,TRBJ2-7,-,15,-,TRBV6-5
TGCGCCAGCAGCTTTGGGGGCCTCTCTGGGGCCAACGTCCTGACTTTC,CASSFGGLSGANVLTF,TRBJ2-6,-,16,-,TRBV5-1
TGCGCCAGCAGTGAATCTAGCGGGGGCCTCACAGATACGCAGTATTTT,CASSESSGGLTDTQYF,TRBJ2-3,TRBD2,16,-,TRBV10-1
TGTGCCAGTACCGTTTCGGCAGGCAATCAGCCCCAGCATTTT,CASTVSAGNQPQHF,TRBJ1-5,-,14,-,TRBV30
TGTGCCAGCTCACCTGACAGGGGAGGGACTTTTGGCTACACCTTC,CASSPDRGGTFGYTF,TRBJ1-2,TRBD1,15,once,TRBV18
TGCGCCAGCAGCTTGATGTTAGGGGAGATGGTTGAGACTTTCTTT,CASSLMLGEMVETFF,TRBJ1-1,-,15,-,TRBV5-1
TGCGCCAGCAGCCTTTTCCGGGACAGAGCCAATGAGCAGTTCTTC,CASSLFRDRANEQFF,TRBJ2-1,TRBD1,15,-,TRBV4-1
TGCGCCAGCAGCTTGGTTTCGGGGAGGGAGACCCAGTACTTC,CASSLVSGRETQYF,TRBJ2-5,-,14,-,TRBV5-1
TGTGCCAGCAGTGAAGGGCCAGGGGGCCCAGGAAGCAATCAGCCCCAGCATTTT,CASSEGPGGPGSNQPQHF,TRBJ1-5,TRBD1,18,-,TRBV6-1
TGTGCCTGGAGTGTAGGCAGGGGCTACACTGAAGCTTTCTTT,CAWSVGRGYTEAFF,TRBJ1-1,-,14,few,TRBV30
TGCGCCAGCAGCGGCCAGGACGGGGTTAACTATGGCTACACCTTC,CASSGQDGVNYGYTF,TRBJ1-2,-,15,-,TRBV5-1
TGTGCCAGCAGGGGAACAGGGATGGGCACCGGGGAGCTGTTTTTT,CASRGTGMGTGELFF,TRBJ2-2,-,15,-,TRBV2
TGTGCCAGCTCACACGGGACTAGCGGGAGATATTCCTACGAGCAGTACTTC,CASSHGTSGRYSYEQYF,TRBJ2-7,TRBD2,17,-,TRBV18
TGCGCCAGCAGTGAGTGGACAGGGGGCGGCGAGCAGTACTTC,CASSEWTGGGEQYF,TRBJ2-7,TRBD1,14,-,TRBV10-1
TGCGCCAGCAGTGAGAGGACAGGGGGCGGCGGGGAGCTGTTTTTT,CASSERTGGGGELFF,TRBJ2-2,TRBD1,15,once,TRBV10-1
TGCGCCAGCAGCCAAGGGGACAGGAGCTATGGCTACACCTTC,CASSQGDRSYGYTF,TRBJ1-2,TRBD1,14,-,TRBV4-1
TGTGCCAGCAGCTCCCGACAGGAGTACGAGCAGTACTTC,CASSSRQEYEQYF,TRBJ2-7,-,13,-,TRBV7-2
TGTGCCAGCAGTGCAACAGGGGGGCAAGACGAGCAGTACTTC,CASSATGGQDEQYF,TRBJ2-7,TRBD1,14,-,TRBV6-5
TGTGCCAGCAGTGAAGTAGGGAGGGGTGGCTACACCTTC,CASSEVGRGGYTF,TRBJ1-2,-,13,-,TRBV25-1
TGTGCCACCACGGGGGACATTAGGAACAATGAGCAGTTCTTC,CATTGDIRNNEQFF,TRBJ2-1,-,14,-,TRBV10-3
TGTGCCAGCAGCTCACAGGGCTATGAGCAGTTCTTC,CASSSQGYEQFF,TRBJ2-1,-,12,-,TRBV7-9
TGTGCCAGCAGCCCGAACCTAGGGACAGGGGGAGAAAAACTGTTTTTT,CASSPNLGTGGEKLFF,TRBJ1-4,TRBD1,16,-,TRBV5-4
TGCGCCAGCAGCTTGGCTCCGGGGGAGAGGGCCGGGGAGCTGTTTTTT,CASSLAPGERAGELFF,TRBJ2-2,-,16,-,TRBV5-1
TGTGCCACCAGGGGACAGGGGGCAGAGGACATTCAGTACTTC,CATRGQGAEDIQYF,TRBJ2-4,TRBD1,14,once,TRBV10-3
TGTGCCAGCAGTGAGGGCTCGACTCCCGAGCAGTACTTC,CASSEGSTPEQYF,TRBJ2-7,-,13,few,TRBV6-5
TGTGCCAGCAGTTTTTTGGGAGAGTTGTACTTC,CASSFLGELYF,TRBJ2-7,-,11,-,TRBV6-5
TGCGCCAGCAGCCCGGACAGGGGGGTAAGGGAGCAGTACTTC,CASSPDRGVREQYF,TRBJ2-7,TRBD1,14,-,TRBV5-1
TGTGCCAGCAGTGACCGCCCTGCAACTAATGAAAAACTGTTTTTT,CASSDRPATNEKLFF,TRBJ1-4,-,15,-,TRBV6-1
TGTGCCAGCAGCTACTCGACAGGGAGGGATAGATATGGCTACACCTTC,CASSYSTGRDRYGYTF,TRBJ1-2,TRBD1,16,-,TRBV7-2
TGTGCCAGCAGTTCAGATGGAGGGAAACGAGAGACCCAGTACTTC,CASSSDGGKRETQYF,TRBJ2-5,-,15,-,TRBV9
TGTGCCAGCAGCCCGAACTTGAACACTGAAGCTTTCTTT,CASSPNLNTEAFF,TRBJ1-1,-,13,-,TRBV28
TGTGCCAGCAGCTTTACTGGGGACAATGAGCAGTTCTTC,CASSFTGDNEQFF,TRBJ2-1,-,13,once,TRBV7-9
TGTGCCAGCAGCTCTGGGACTAGCGGGAGGATCTACGAGCAGTACTTC,CASSSGTSGRIYEQYF,TRBJ2-7,TRBD2,16,-,TRBV7-9
TGCGCCAGCATACAGGACCAGCCCTATTCAGATACGCAGTATTTT,CASIQDQPYSDTQYF,TRBJ2-3,-,15,-,TRBV10-2
TGTGCCACCAGCAGAGAAGGGAGCCATAGTTCACCCCTCCACTTT,CATSREGSHSSPLHF,TRBJ1-6,-,15,-,TRBV15
TGTGCCAGCAGCTTTGAAGCGGGAAACTACAATGAGCAGTTCTTC,CASSFEAGNYNEQFF,TRBJ2-1,TRBD2,15,-,TRBV7-2
TGTGCCAGTAGTACCGGACAGGGGGGGTTTAGCAATCAGCCCCAGCATTTT,CASSTGQGGFSNQPQHF,TRBJ1-5,TRBD1,17,-,TRBV19
TGCGCCAGCAGCTTGTTAGCGGGGGGCACAGATACGCAGTATTTT,CASSLLAGGTDTQYF,TRBJ2-3,TRBD2,15,-,TRBV5-1
TGTGCCAGCAGCCCCGGGGGGGGACAGTACCATGAGCAGTTCTTC,CASSPGGGQYHEQFF,TRBJ2-1,-,15,-,TRBV6-5
TGTGCCAGCCGAGGGCAGGGTAATTCACCCCTCCACTTT,CASRGQGNSPLHF,TRBJ1-6,-,13,-,TRBV28
TGTGCCTGGAGTGTAAGGCGGTCCGGGACGGGGGAGCAGTACTTC,CAWSVRRSGTGEQYF,TRBJ2-7,-,15,once,TRBV30
TGTGCCAGCCGATCGGGGAACCAGCAGCCCCAGCATTTT,CASRSGNQQPQHF,TRBJ1-5,-,13,-,TRBV6-1